This T cell receptor beta chain was recorded in a study of cytomegalovirus exposure and HLA in healthy donors. Primers for the PCR totalled 60 Vbeta and 13 Jbeta. Sequencing used immunoSEQ multiplex PCR; TCRdb keeps in-frame clones, though not all of them. This table holds under 200,000 clones, roughly four fifths found once. The clonotype was recovered from a woman younger than 35 in good health and CMV-seronegative. The sample comprised PBMCs.

The CDR3 DNA sequence: TGTGCCAGCAGCCAGGGGGTGGGACTCCTAAACATTCAGTACTTC. Protein product: CASSQGVGLLNIQYF. The rearrangement joins TRBV6-6 to TRBJ2-4; D possibly corresponds to TRBD1 (7 bases). V lost 6 bases to trimming and J lost 6 bases, with 18 bases between them. Germline CDR1 reads MNHNY; CDR2 reads SVGAGI (reference sequence). The CDR3 runs 15 residues.